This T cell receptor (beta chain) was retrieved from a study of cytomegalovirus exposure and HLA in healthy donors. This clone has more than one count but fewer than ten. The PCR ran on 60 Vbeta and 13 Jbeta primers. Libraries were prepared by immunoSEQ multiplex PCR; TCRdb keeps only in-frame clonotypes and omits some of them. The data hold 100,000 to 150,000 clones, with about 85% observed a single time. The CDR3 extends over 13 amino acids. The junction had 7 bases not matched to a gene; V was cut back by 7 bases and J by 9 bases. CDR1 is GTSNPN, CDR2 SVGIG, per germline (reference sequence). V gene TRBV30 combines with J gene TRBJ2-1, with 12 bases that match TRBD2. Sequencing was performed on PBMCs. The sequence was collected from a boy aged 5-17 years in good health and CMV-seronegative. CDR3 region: CASRLAGVGEQFF. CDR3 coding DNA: TGTGCCTCCCGACTAGCGGGAGTTGGTGAGCAGTTCTTC.